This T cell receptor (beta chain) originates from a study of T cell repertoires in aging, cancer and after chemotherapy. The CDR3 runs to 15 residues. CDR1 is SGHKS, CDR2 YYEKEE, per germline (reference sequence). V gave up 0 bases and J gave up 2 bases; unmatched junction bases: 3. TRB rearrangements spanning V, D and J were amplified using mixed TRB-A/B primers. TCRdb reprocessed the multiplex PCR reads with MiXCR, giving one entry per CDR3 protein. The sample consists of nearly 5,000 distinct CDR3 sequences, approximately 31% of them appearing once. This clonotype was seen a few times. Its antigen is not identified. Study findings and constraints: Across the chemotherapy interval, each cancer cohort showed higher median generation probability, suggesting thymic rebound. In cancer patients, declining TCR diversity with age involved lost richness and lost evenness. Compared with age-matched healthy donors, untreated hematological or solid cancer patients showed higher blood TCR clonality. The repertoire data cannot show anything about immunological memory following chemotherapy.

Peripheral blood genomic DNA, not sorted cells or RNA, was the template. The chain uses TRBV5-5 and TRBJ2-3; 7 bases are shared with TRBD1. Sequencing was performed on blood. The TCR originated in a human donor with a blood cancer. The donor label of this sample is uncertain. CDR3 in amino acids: CASSLGRGSTDTQYF. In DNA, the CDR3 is TGTGCCAGCAGCTTGGGCAGGGGGTCCACAGATACGCAGTATTTT.